Below, one T cell receptor beta chain is given with its context. The antigen is not known. This sample was taken from a study of graft-versus-host responses after intestinal transplantation. Whole-study context: For 3 to 4 years after anti-thymocyte globulin induction, all recipients took tacrolimus and steroids.

J gave up 6 bases and V 6 bases, and 3 bases lay outside the gene matches. The germline CDR1 and CDR2 sequences are MNHNS and SASEGT. The CDR3 runs 12 residues. Sequencing was performed with immunoSEQ multiplex PCR; in TCRdb, only in-frame clones are kept and a portion is missing. The sample consists of roughly 75,000 clones, 91% of them appearing once. Study-level findings and limits: Within the allografts of patients who had graft-donor T cell macrochimerism, graft-versus-host to host-versus-graft clonal ratios were high.

The sequence was collected from a human donor who received an intestinal transplant. The sample here was unstimulated CD4+ T cells sorted from spleen or lymph node cells, taken before intestinal transplant. The chain joins TRBV6-1 to TRBJ1-1; 8 bases map to TRBD1. The CDR3 loop reads CASSPRGPEAFF. The CDR3, as DNA: TGTGCCAGCAGCCCCAGGGGGCCTGAAGCTTTCTTT.